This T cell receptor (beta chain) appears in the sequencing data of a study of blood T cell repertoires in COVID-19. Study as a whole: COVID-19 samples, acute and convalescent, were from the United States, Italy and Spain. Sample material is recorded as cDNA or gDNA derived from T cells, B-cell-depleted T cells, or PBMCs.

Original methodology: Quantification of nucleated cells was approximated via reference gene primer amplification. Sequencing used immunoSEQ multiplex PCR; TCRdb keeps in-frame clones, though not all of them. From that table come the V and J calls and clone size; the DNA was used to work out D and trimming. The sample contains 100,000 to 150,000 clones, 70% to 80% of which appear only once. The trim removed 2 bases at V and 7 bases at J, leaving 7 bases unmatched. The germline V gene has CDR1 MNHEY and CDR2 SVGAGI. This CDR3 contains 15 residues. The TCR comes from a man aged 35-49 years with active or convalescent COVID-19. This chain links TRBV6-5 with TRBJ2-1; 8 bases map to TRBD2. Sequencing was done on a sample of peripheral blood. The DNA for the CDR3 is TGTGCCAGCAGTTACACGGGAGGGCCCTGGAATGAGCAGTTCTTC. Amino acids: CASSYTGGPWNEQFF.